This TCR beta chain was profiled in a study of OX40 agonist ivuxolimab in advanced cancers. Study results and caveats: The antigen specificity of the peripheral T cells (those that were expanded) was not determined. Partial responders at 0.1-3.0 mg/kg showed near-lowest clonal expansion.

Germline values: CDR1 MDHEN, CDR2 SYDVKM. The trim removed 8 bases at V and 11 bases at J, leaving 19 bases unmatched. The CDR3 length is 15 residues. Sequenced by immunoSEQ multiplex PCR; TCRdb stores in-frame clones only, minus some. The repertoire has about 69,000 clones, more than 70% of them found once; the top ten carry approximately 2.5%. A note on this clone: What it binds is unknown.

Autoimmune disease history or systemic immunosuppression led to patients being barred. This specimen was CD4+ or CD8+ T cells sorted from blood, taken in a trial of the OX40 agonist ivuxolimab. This TCR was sampled from an adult with an advanced solid tumor such as melanoma, head and neck, liver or kidney cancer. The V call is TRBV28, the J call TRBJ2-5; TRBD1 agrees at 8 bases. Here the CDR3 DNA reads TGTGCCAGCTGGGGTAGACAGGGGATTACAGGGGAGCAGTACTTC. It yields the protein CASWGRQGITGEQYF.